What follows are 20 T cell receptor beta chains derived from one specimen sequenced in a study of T cell responses to AZD1222 COVID-19 vaccine. Assay: immunoSEQ multiplex PCR; the TCRdb copy retains only in-frame clones and omits some. The profile covers 90,000 to 140,000 clones, with about 88% appearing a single time and roughly two fifths taken by the ten largest. Source: peripheral blood, taken 28 days after the second AZD1222 dose. These receptors were collected from an adult who received the AZD1222 COVID-19 vaccine.

The chain is built from TRBV9 and TRBJ2-6, with D tentatively TRBD2 (5 bases). The germline V and J ends were trimmed by 0 bases and 3 bases, with 13 bases remaining between them. This CDR3 has 17 amino acids. In germline, CDR1 is SGDLS, CDR2 YYNGEE. The chain's CDR3 is CASSVEQGGYGANVLTF. CDR3 in DNA: TGTGCCAGCAGCGTAGAACAAGGAGGTTATGGGGCCAACGTCCTGACTTTC. Drawing the rest from reference TRBV9 and TRBJ2-6, the complete variable domain is DSGVTQTPKHLITATGQRVTLRCSPRSGDLSVYWYQQSLDQGLQFLIQYYNGEERAKGNILERFSAQQFPDLHSELNLSSLELGDSALYFCASSVEQGGYGANVLTFGAGSRLTVL.

J is TRBJ2-2 and V is TRBV6-1; D uncertain. Trimming removed 3 bases at V and 6 bases at J, with 14 bases between. The germline gives CDR1 MNHNS, CDR2 SASEGT. The CDR3 spans 15 residues. CDR3 in amino acids: CASSDRSLSPGELFF. In DNA, the CDR3 is TGTGCCAGCAGTGATCGGAGTTTAAGCCCCGGGGAGCTGTTTTTT.

The chain has TRBV9 and TRBJ2-1; D possibly corresponds to TRBD2 (6 bases). The CDR3 loop spans 15 amino acids. Trimming pared 3 bases from V and 0 bases from J, leaving 10 bases between. Germline loops: CDR1 SGDLS, CDR2 YYNGEE. The CDR3 sequence: CASSARDSSYNEQFF. CDR3 nucleotide sequence: TGTGCCAGCAGCGCCCGGGACTCCTCCTACAATGAGCAGTTCTTC.

This chain connects TRBV29-1 to TRBJ1-2, with no clear D. CDR1 is SQVTM, CDR2 ANQGSEA, per germline. The CDR3 totals 16 residues. The V end lost 1 base, the J end lost 12 bases, and 27 bases lay between the germline ends. CDR3 region: CSVEGPEGMRTPVHTF. CDR3 nucleotide sequence: TGCAGCGTTGAAGGCCCCGAAGGCATGCGGACCCCGGTACACACCTTC.

This clone was found once. The chain employs TRBV9 and TRBJ1-1; no definite D call. The CDR3 is 14 amino acids. In germline, CDR1 is SGDLS, CDR2 YYNGEE. V lost 0 bases, J lost 1 base, and 7 bases lay in between. The CDR3 region is CASSVEWANTEAFF. Written as DNA, the CDR3 is TGTGCCAGCAGCGTAGAGTGGGCGAACACTGAAGCTTTCTTT.

J is TRBJ1-5 and V is TRBV6-6, with TRBD1 matching over 8 bases. V shed 7 bases and J 3 bases; nucleotides not matched to a gene: 14. The CDR3 spans 17 residues. Germline CDR1 is MNHNY and CDR2 is SVGAGI (reference sequence). CDR3 nucleotides: TGTGCCAGCACTCGAGGGGGACAGGCCCTGTACAATCAGCCCCAGCATTTT. It yields the protein CASTRGGQALYNQPQHF.

This sequence joins TRBV5-1 and TRBJ2-3, with 8 bases aligning to TRBD2. Germline CDR1 reads SGHRS; CDR2 reads YFSETQ. V gave up 4 bases and J gave up 2 bases; unmatched junction bases: 6. This CDR3 has 15 residues. The CDR3 coding sequence is TGCGCCAGCAGCACAATAGCGGGACCCACAGATACGCAGTATTTT. Encoded protein: CASSTIAGPTDTQYF. Together with reference TRBV5-1 and TRBJ2-3, the CDR3 gives the full variable domain: KAGVTQTPRYLIKTRGQQVTLSCSPISGHRSVSWYQQTPGQGLQFLFEYFSETQRNKGNFPGRFSGRQFSNSRSEMNVSTLELGDSALYLCASSTIAGPTDTQYFGPGTRLTVL.

This clone showed up just a few times. The chain recombines TRBV14 with TRBJ2-7; 8 bases line up with TRBD1. J gave up 2 bases and V 1 base, and 7 bases lay outside the gene matches. The CDR3 loop spans 16 amino acids. Germline lookup yields CDR1 SGHDN and CDR2 FVKESK. The CDR3 nucleotides read TGTGCCAGCAGCCAAGGGGGACAGGCCCGCCCCTACGAGCAGTACTTC. It yields the protein CASSQGGQARPYEQYF. The entire variable domain, with the rest obtained from reference TRBV14 and TRBJ2-7, is as follows: EAGVTQFPSHSVIEKGQTVTLRCDPISGHDNLYWYRRVMGKEIKFLLHFVKESKQDESGMPNNRFLAERTGGTYSTLKVQPAELEDSGVYFCASSQGGQARPYEQYFGPGTRLTVT.

The CDR3: CASSGTSGSRKDTQYF. CDR3 DNA sequence: TGTGCCAGCAGTGGTACTAGCGGGAGTAGGAAAGATACGCAGTATTTT. The chain employs TRBV2 and TRBJ2-3; 11 bases match TRBD2. This CDR3 comprises 16 residues. Germline lookup yields CDR1 SNHLY and CDR2 FYNNEI. Germline trimming cut 4 bases from V and 5 bases from J; bases unmatched to any gene: 8.

V gene TRBV19 combines with J gene TRBJ2-3, with D maybe TRBD2 (5 bases). In germline, CDR1 is LNHDA, CDR2 SQIVND (reference sequence). This CDR3 has 16 amino acids. V lost 3 bases and J lost 1, with 14 bases in between. The CDR3 loop reads CASSISVAIRTDTQYF. CDR3 nucleotide sequence: TGTGCCAGTAGTATTTCGGTAGCGATCCGCACAGATACGCAGTATTTT.

The DNA for the CDR3 is TGTGCCAGCAGTCGGGACAGGGATAGCAACGAGCAGTACTTC. It yields the protein CASSRDRDSNEQYF. This sequence joins TRBV6-5 and TRBJ2-7; 9 bases fit TRBD1. This CDR3 is 14 amino acids long. Trimming at V came to 5 bases and at J to 5 bases, leaving 7 bases not matched to a gene. In germline, CDR1 is MNHEY, CDR2 SVGAGI.

The chain couples TRBV20-1 to TRBJ2-2, with D perhaps TRBD2 (5 bases). V lost 3 bases, J lost 4 bases, and 12 bases lay in between. This CDR3 comprises 14 residues. Germline values: CDR1 DFQATT, CDR2 SNEGSKA (reference sequence). CDR3 amino acids: CSASEGWGTGELFF. The CDR3 DNA follows: TGCAGTGCTAGTGAGGGATGGGGCACCGGGGAGCTGTTTTTT.

The V gene is TRBV6-1, the J gene TRBJ1-5; 8 bases fit TRBD1. The CDR3 runs to 16 residues. Germline-derived CDR1 and CDR2 are MNHNS and SASEGT. The V segment lost 4 bases and the J segment 0 bases; nucleotides outside the gene matches: 5. Written as DNA, the CDR3 is TGTGCCAGCAGTGTGGGGACAGGTAATAGCAATCAGCCCCAGCATTTT. It encodes CASSVGTGNSNQPQHF.

This clone was observed a single time. V usage is TRBV7-9 and J usage is TRBJ2-7; no definite D call. This CDR3 is 10 amino acids long. CDR1 is SEHNR, CDR2 FQNEAQ, per germline (reference sequence). V lost 5 bases, J lost 5 bases, and 4 bases lay in between. The CDR3 coding sequence is TGTGCCAGCAGCCAGGACGAGCAGTACTTC. As protein: CASSQDEQYF.

The chain is built from TRBV5-1 and TRBJ2-7, with 10 bases that match TRBD1. Germline CDR1 reads SGHRS; CDR2 reads YFSETQ. There are 14 residues in the CDR3. The trim removed 6 bases at V and 5 bases at J, leaving 8 bases unmatched. The CDR3 sequence is CASTPGTGDHEQYF. CDR3 sequence (DNA): TGCGCCAGCACCCCCGGGACAGGGGACCACGAGCAGTACTTC.

This clone has a handful of counts. The rearrangement joins TRBV10-3 to TRBJ2-3; D gene ambiguous. Per the germline V gene, CDR1 is ENHRY and CDR2 is SYGVKD. V lost 3 bases, J lost 2 bases, and 12 bases lay in between. This CDR3 comprises 15 residues. This CDR3 is CAISDMDRDTDTQYF. The CDR3 DNA sequence: TGTGCCATCAGTGATATGGACCGAGACACAGATACGCAGTATTTT.

This clone came up once. This chain connects TRBV7-6 to TRBJ1-3; no clear D gene. CDR1 and CDR2 (germline): SGHVS, FNYEAQ. This CDR3 comprises 15 residues. Trimming left V 5 bases short and J 0 bases short, with 11 bases between. The CDR3 region is CASSPTSFSGNTIYF. DNA of the CDR3: TGTGCCAGCAGCCCTACCTCCTTCTCTGGAAACACCATATATTTT.

V and J are TRBV9 and TRBJ2-2; D uncertain. V lost 3 bases and J lost 3, with 9 bases in between. The CDR3 sequence is 14 residues long. Germline assignment: CDR1 SGDLS and CDR2 YYNGEE. The CDR3 protein is CASSERTYTGELFF. The CDR3 DNA sequence: TGTGCCAGCAGCGAACGGACGTACACCGGGGAGCTGTTTTTT.

The chain is built from TRBV7-3 and TRBJ2-1, with 12 bases fitting TRBD2. With 2 bases clipped from V and 6 bases from J, the junction kept 5 bases outside the gene matches. Germline CDR1 SGHTA, CDR2 FQGTGA. CDR3 length: 16 residues. The DNA for the CDR3 is TGTGCCAGCAGCTTAGCCGGACTAGCGGGGATCAATGAGCAGTTCTTC. Encoded protein: CASSLAGLAGINEQFF.

The chain combines TRBV28 with TRBJ1-2, with 7 bases aligning to TRBD1. Trimming cost V 5 bases and J 5 bases; bases outside gene matches: 8. The CDR3 loop spans 14 amino acids. Germline lookup yields CDR1 MDHEN and CDR2 SYDVKM. This CDR3 reads CASSVAQGGYGYTF. The CDR3 coding sequence is TGTGCCAGCAGTGTCGCGCAGGGGGGATATGGCTACACCTTC.